The 20 T cell receptor beta chains in this list originate from one sample, sequenced in a study of T cell changes during pregnancy in multiple sclerosis. Libraries were prepared by immunoSEQ multiplex PCR; TCRdb keeps only in-frame clonotypes and omits some of them. The repertoire has tens of thousands of clones, roughly 94% of them found once; the top ten carry under 3%. This specimen consisted of CD8+ T cells from peripheral blood mononuclear cells, obtained after pregnancy. The source of these receptors is a female donor with multiple sclerosis, enrolled in a pregnancy study.

V and J are TRBV13 and TRBJ1-1; no definite D call. Germline loops: CDR1 PRHDT, CDR2 FYEKMQ (reference sequence). The V end was cut by 1 base, the J end by 0 bases, with 12 bases between. The CDR3 is made up of 16 amino acids. CDR3 bases: TGTGCCAGCAGCTTAGCGATAGCAGTGATGAACACTGAAGCTTTCTTT. Translation: CASSLAIAVMNTEAFF. The variable domain in full, with the rest retrieved from reference TRBV13 and TRBJ1-1, is AAGVIQSPRHLIKEKRETATLKCYPIPRHDTVYWYQQGPGQDPQFLISFYEKMQSDKGSIPDRFSAQQFSDYHSELNMSSLELGDSALYFCASSLAIAVMNTEAFFGQGTRLTVV.

J is TRBJ2-7 and V is TRBV13, with 9 bases fitting TRBD1. Trimming removed 6 bases from V and 6 bases from J; junction bases left unmatched: 6. CDR1 and CDR2 (germline): PRHDT, FYEKMQ (reference sequence). The CDR3 spans 13 residues. The CDR3: CASSPWDRAEQYF. CDR3 DNA sequence: TGTGCCAGCAGTCCGTGGGACAGGGCCGAGCAGTACTTC.

The CDR3 protein is CAQQLAGVCTDTQYF. In DNA form, the CDR3 reads TGTGCCCAGCAACTAGCGGGAGTCTGTACAGATACGCAGTATTTT. The rearrangement joins TRBV10-3 to TRBJ2-3, with 11 bases matching TRBD2. The CDR3 consists of 15 residues. CDR1 and CDR2 from the germline V gene are ENHRY and SYGVKD. V lost 11 bases to trimming and J lost 3 bases; unmatched junction nucleotides: 10.

The rearrangement uses TRBV19 and TRBJ2-7; D is ambiguous. This CDR3 contains 12 residues. The V end was cut by 4 bases, the J end by 6 bases, with 10 bases between. Germline assignment: CDR1 LNHDA and CDR2 SQIVND (reference sequence). CDR3 DNA: TGTGCCAGTAGTAAACCCGGTGGCGAGCAGTACTTC. Amino acids: CASSKPGGEQYF.

The chain recombines TRBV19 with TRBJ1-4, with D perhaps TRBD1 (5 bases). The germline gives CDR1 LNHDA, CDR2 SQIVND (reference sequence). The CDR3 extends over 14 amino acids. Trimming took off 4 bases at V and 5 bases at J, with 11 bases between the two ends. The CDR3 nucleotides read TGTGCCAGTAGTACTGCAGGGTTAAATGAAAAACTGTTTTTT. Amino acids: CASSTAGLNEKLFF.

This chain links TRBV25-1 with TRBJ2-5; possible D gene TRBD1, 6 bases. Germline CDR1 reads MGHDK; CDR2 reads SYGVNS. V was pared by 6 bases and J by 0 bases, with 14 bases between. The CDR3 is 15 amino acids. The CDR3 nucleotides are TGTGCCAGCAGCCCCCAGGACAGTGACCAAGAGACCCAGTACTTC. Its translation is CASSPQDSDQETQYF.

The chain carries TRBV6-5 and TRBJ1-2; D perhaps matches TRBD1 (5 bases). CDR3 length: 14 amino acids. Germline CDR1 is MNHEY and CDR2 is SVGAGI. The V end lost 5 bases, the J end lost 1 base, and 11 bases lay between the germline ends. For the CDR3, the DNA is TGTGCCAGCAGTCCCTCCGACAGTAACTATGGCTACACCTTC. Amino acids: CASSPSDSNYGYTF.

The V call is TRBV13, the J call TRBJ2-1; TRBD2 is a possible D gene (5 bases). Germline V gene data show CDR1 as PRHDT and CDR2 as FYEKMQ (reference sequence). This CDR3 spans 15 amino acids. The V gene lost 3 bases and the J gene lost 3 bases, with 12 bases spanning the gap. The CDR3: CASSFRELYYNEQFF. CDR3 coding DNA: TGTGCCAGCAGCTTTAGGGAGCTTTACTACAATGAGCAGTTCTTC. Drawing the rest from reference TRBV13 and TRBJ2-1, the complete variable domain is AAGVIQSPRHLIKEKRETATLKCYPIPRHDTVYWYQQGPGQDPQFLISFYEKMQSDKGSIPDRFSAQQFSDYHSELNMSSLELGDSALYFCASSFRELYYNEQFFGPGTRLTVL.

V and J are TRBV7-8 and TRBJ1-5; 10 bases are a match to TRBD1. The trim removed 0 bases at V and 2 bases at J, leaving 1 base unmatched. The CDR3 runs to 16 residues. Germline V gives CDR1 SGHVS, CDR2 FQNEAQ. As DNA, the CDR3 is TGTGCCAGCAGCTTAGCGACAGGGGGCGGCAATCAGCCCCAGCATTTT. This translates into CASSLATGGGNQPQHF.

The chain recombines TRBV5-6 with TRBJ1-2, with D perhaps TRBD1 (6 bases). Trimming removed 4 bases at V and 6 bases at J, with 25 bases between. Germline V gives CDR1 SGHDT, CDR2 YYEEEE. The CDR3 runs to 17 residues. The CDR3 loop reads CASSPTDPYTGSDGYTF. CDR3 in DNA: TGTGCCAGCAGCCCAACTGACCCCTATACAGGGTCAGATGGCTACACCTTC.

The rearrangement uses TRBV2 and TRBJ2-7; 12 bases agree with TRBD2. After removal of 5 bases from V and 3 bases from J, the junction contained 5 bases not matched to a gene. The CDR3 is 15 amino acids. Looked up from germline, CDR1 is SNHLY and CDR2 is FYNNEI. The CDR3 sequence is CASSPLAGGNYEQYF. The CDR3 DNA follows: TGTGCCAGCAGTCCACTAGCGGGAGGCAACTACGAGCAGTACTTC.

The V call is TRBV10-2, the J call TRBJ2-2, with D perhaps matching TRBD2 (6 bases). Trimming took 8 bases from V and 4 from J, leaving 11 bases between them. The germline CDR1 and CDR2 sequences are WSHSY and SAAADI. The length of the CDR3 is 13 residues. In DNA, the CDR3 is TGCGCCAGCTCCCCCGGGGGCACCGGGGAGCTGTTTTTT. This sequence encodes CASSPGGTGELFF.

The rearrangement joins TRBV7-6 to TRBJ2-1; 10 nucleotides align to TRBD2. The CDR3 is made up of 19 amino acids. CDR1 and CDR2 (germline): SGHVS, FNYEAQ. V was clipped by 2 bases and J by 7 bases; unmatched bases: 17. CDR3 nucleotides: TGTGCCAGCAGCTTATACGGACGACTAGCGGGTCCCAACGGGAATGAGCAGTTCTTC. This codes for CASSLYGRLAGPNGNEQFF.

This clone occurred a few times. The chain has TRBV7-9 and TRBJ2-1; 12 bases are shared with TRBD2. CDR1 SEHNR and CDR2 FQNEAQ come from the germline V gene (reference sequence). The CDR3 covers 14 residues. The junction had 6 bases not matched to a gene; V was cut back by 6 bases and J by 9 bases. The CDR3 nucleotides are TGTGCCAGCAGGGAAGGACTAGCGGGATTTGAGCAGTTCTTC. Encoded protein: CASREGLAGFEQFF.

V usage is TRBV4-2 and J usage is TRBJ2-1; possibly TRBD2 for D (5 bases). With 4 bases removed from V and 2 bases from J, the gap between germline ends came to 18 bases. Looked up from germline, CDR1 is LGHNA and CDR2 is YNFKEQ. CDR3 length: 17 amino acids. CDR3 sequence reads: CASSPKGEGLTYNEQFF. The CDR3 nucleotides read TGTGCCAGCAGCCCAAAAGGCGAGGGCCTCACCTACAATGAGCAGTTCTTC.

This chain uses TRBV11-3 with TRBJ2-1, with a tentative D call TRBD1 (6 bases). This CDR3 region has 13 residues. CDR1 SGHNT and CDR2 YENEEA come from the germline V gene. Trimming took 2 bases from V and 8 from J, leaving 10 bases between them. The CDR3 nucleotides are TGTGCCAGCAGCTTAAATTCAGGGGATGAGCAGTTCTTC. Its translation is CASSLNSGDEQFF. The variable domain in full, completed from reference TRBV11-3 and TRBJ2-1, reads EAGVVQSPRYKIIEKKQPVAFWCNPISGHNTLYWYLQNLGQGPELLIRYENEEAVDDSQLPKDRFSAERLKGVDSTLKIQPAELGDSAVYLCASSLNSGDEQFFGPGTRLTVL.

As to this clone: The same CDR3 arises from other DNA sequences in this sample as well. V and J are TRBV27 and TRBJ2-1; 7 nucleotides align to TRBD2. With V trimmed by 2 bases and J by 0 bases, 1 base remained unmatched. The CDR3 runs 15 residues. CDR1 and CDR2 from the germline V gene are MNHEY and SMNVEV (reference sequence). Written as DNA, the CDR3 is TGTGCCAGCAGTTTACGCGGGAGCTCCTACAATGAGCAGTTCTTC. It translates to CASSLRGSSYNEQFF.

On this clone itself: This same CDR3 is encoded by further DNA sequences in the sample. V and J are TRBV28 and TRBJ2-7, with 10 bases that match TRBD1. The CDR3 covers 14 residues. In germline, CDR1 is MDHEN, CDR2 SYDVKM. V dropped 2 bases and J dropped 4; count of bases not matched to a gene: 2. Written as DNA, the CDR3 is TGTGCCAGCAGTTTAGGACAGGGGGGGTACGAGCAGTACTTC. This translates into CASSLGQGGYEQYF.

The chain uses TRBV6-5 and TRBJ2-7; 15 bases are shared with TRBD2. The CDR3 length is 15 residues. V dropped 6 bases and J dropped 6; count of bases not matched to a gene: 6. Germline values: CDR1 MNHEY, CDR2 SVGAGI. DNA for the CDR3: TGTGCCAGCAGCCAGGGACTAGCGGGAGGTCGCGAGCAGTACTTC. Translation: CASSQGLAGGREQYF.

This chain uses TRBV7-9 with TRBJ2-7; D ambiguous. V lost 5 bases and J 0 bases, leaving 17 bases between the germline ends. The CDR3 has 16 residues. Germline V gives CDR1 SEHNR, CDR2 FQNEAQ (reference sequence). CDR3 sequence: CASSPAGQTSSYEQYF. The CDR3 bases are TGTGCCAGCAGCCCAGCTGGGCAGACGAGCTCCTACGAGCAGTACTTC.